A selection of T cell receptor beta chains follows, all from one sample in a study of T cell responses to AZD1222 COVID-19 vaccine. Clones were read by immunoSEQ multiplex PCR, and TCRdb kept only the in-frame ones, dropping some. The table lists around 83,000 clones, nearly 90% of them singletons. The sequencing here drew on peripheral blood, taken on day 0 of AZD1222 vaccination. Receptor source: an adult in good health. Each CDR3 is given with its conserved first and last residue. A D gene is named only where the DNA matches it firmly. A row's size may be missing; if present it is once, few, many or a size class.

>NA|NA|TRBV18|TRBJ1-2
TGTGCCAGCTCACCAGCGACAGAGTATGGCTACACCTTC
CASSPATEYGYTF
>NA|TRBD1|TRBV5-4|TRBJ2-7
TGTGCCAGCAGCTGGTACAGGGGTCCCTACGAGCAGTACTTC
CASSWYRGPYEQYF
>once|NA|TRBV24-1|TRBJ1-5
TGTGCCACCAGTGATTCAAGACAGGAAAGCGATCAGCCCCAGCATTTT
CATSDSRQESDQPQHF
>NA|NA|TRBV27|TRBJ1-4
TGTGCCAGCAGTTTCAGGGTAAACGAAAAACTGTTTTTT
CASSFRVNEKLFF
>NA|TRBD1|TRBV19|TRBJ2-7
TGTGCCAGTAGTGATCCGGGGACAGGGAGCCACGAGCAGTACTTC
CASSDPGTGSHEQYF
>NA|TRBD2|TRBV27|TRBJ2-7
TGTGCCAGCACCCCAGGACTAGCGGGAGGGAGCAACGAGCAGTACTTC
CASTPGLAGGSNEQYF
>NA|NA|TRBV15|TRBJ2-7
TGTGCCACCAGCTGGCGGGACGGAGGCTCCTACGAGCAGTACTTC
CATSWRDGGSYEQYF
>NA|NA|TRBV5-5|TRBJ1-2
TGTGCCAGCAGCTACCTCAGGGGAGTGAACTATGGCTACACCTTC
CASSYLRGVNYGYTF
>NA|NA|TRBV12-3/TRBV12-4|TRBJ1-1
TGTGCCAGCAGTTTCCGGAGGAACACTGAAGCTTTCTTT
CASSFRRNTEAFF
>NA|TRBD2|TRBV6-2/TRBV6-3|TRBJ2-7
TGTGCCAGCAGTTACCCCCTTAGCGGGCACCCAAGCGGGCAGTACTTC
CASSYPLSGHPSGQYF
>NA|NA|TRBV6-5|TRBJ2-2
TGTGCCAGCAGTTACGGCGGCAGGGAGGACACCGGGGAGCTGTTTTTT
CASSYGGREDTGELFF
>NA|TRBD1|TRBV18|TRBJ1-1
TGTGCCAGCTCACCAGGGCAGGGGGCGTCTCGGAACACTGAAGCTTTCTTT
CASSPGQGASRNTEAFF
>NA|NA|TRBV4-3|TRBJ1-1
TGCGCCAGCAGCCAAGAGGGGAGAGGGGGAGCTTTCTTT
CASSQEGRGGAFF
>NA|NA|TRBV4-2|TRBJ2-3
TGTGCCAGCAGCCAAGTCTCCCCCGGGGGAACAGATACGCAGTATTTT
CASSQVSPGGTDTQYF
>NA|TRBD1|TRBV27|TRBJ2-7
TGTGCCAGCAGGGACCGGGACAGGGCTTACGAGCAGTACTTC
CASRDRDRAYEQYF
>NA|NA|TRBV6-5|TRBJ2-1
TGTGCCAGCAGTTACTCGTATGGGCTAAATGAGCAGTTCTTC
CASSYSYGLNEQFF
>NA|TRBD2|TRBV5-4|TRBJ2-1
TGTGCCAGCAGCGGCTCAGCGGGAGGGCCGAATGAGCAGTTCTTC
CASSGSAGGPNEQFF
>NA|NA|TRBV7-9|TRBJ2-5
TGTGCCAGCAGCTTCACACAGCAAGAGACCCAGTACTTC
CASSFTQQETQYF
>NA|NA|TRBV5-1|TRBJ1-5
TGCGCCAGCAGCTTGGCCAGCTCGGGGCCCCAGCATTTT
CASSLASSGPQHF
>NA|TRBD1|TRBV12-3/TRBV12-4|TRBJ1-3
TGTGCCAGCTGCGTCAGGGGGTGGAACACCATATATTTT
CASCVRGWNTIYF
>once|NA|TRBV4-3|TRBJ1-2
TGCGCCAGCAGCCAACCGGACGGGGCGTCTGGCTACACCTTC
CASSQPDGASGYTF
>NA|NA|TRBV4-1|TRBJ1-2
TGCGCCAGCAGCCATAAACCGGAATTGGGGGGCTACACCTTC
CASSHKPELGGYTF
>NA|TRBD1|TRBV5-1|TRBJ1-2
TGCGCCAGCAGCCTATATAACAGGGGAAATGGCTACACCTTC
CASSLYNRGNGYTF